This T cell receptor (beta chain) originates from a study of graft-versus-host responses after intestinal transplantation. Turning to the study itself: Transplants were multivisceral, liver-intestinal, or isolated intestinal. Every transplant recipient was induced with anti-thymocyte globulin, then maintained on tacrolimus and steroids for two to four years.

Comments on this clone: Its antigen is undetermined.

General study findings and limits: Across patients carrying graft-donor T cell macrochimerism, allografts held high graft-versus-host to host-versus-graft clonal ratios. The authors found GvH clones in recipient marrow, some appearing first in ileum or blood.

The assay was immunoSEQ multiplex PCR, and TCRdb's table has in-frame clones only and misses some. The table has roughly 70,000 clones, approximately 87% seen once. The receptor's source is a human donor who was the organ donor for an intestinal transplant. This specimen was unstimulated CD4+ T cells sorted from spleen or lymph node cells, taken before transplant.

CDR3 in amino acids: CASSLRAGELFF. The CDR3 DNA is TGTGCCAGCAGTTTGAGAGCCGGGGAGCTGTTTTTT. The V call is TRBV28, the J call TRBJ2-2; no definite D call. This CDR3 has 12 amino acids. Germline assignment: CDR1 MDHEN and CDR2 SYDVKM. V lost 3 bases and J lost 6, with 5 bases in between.